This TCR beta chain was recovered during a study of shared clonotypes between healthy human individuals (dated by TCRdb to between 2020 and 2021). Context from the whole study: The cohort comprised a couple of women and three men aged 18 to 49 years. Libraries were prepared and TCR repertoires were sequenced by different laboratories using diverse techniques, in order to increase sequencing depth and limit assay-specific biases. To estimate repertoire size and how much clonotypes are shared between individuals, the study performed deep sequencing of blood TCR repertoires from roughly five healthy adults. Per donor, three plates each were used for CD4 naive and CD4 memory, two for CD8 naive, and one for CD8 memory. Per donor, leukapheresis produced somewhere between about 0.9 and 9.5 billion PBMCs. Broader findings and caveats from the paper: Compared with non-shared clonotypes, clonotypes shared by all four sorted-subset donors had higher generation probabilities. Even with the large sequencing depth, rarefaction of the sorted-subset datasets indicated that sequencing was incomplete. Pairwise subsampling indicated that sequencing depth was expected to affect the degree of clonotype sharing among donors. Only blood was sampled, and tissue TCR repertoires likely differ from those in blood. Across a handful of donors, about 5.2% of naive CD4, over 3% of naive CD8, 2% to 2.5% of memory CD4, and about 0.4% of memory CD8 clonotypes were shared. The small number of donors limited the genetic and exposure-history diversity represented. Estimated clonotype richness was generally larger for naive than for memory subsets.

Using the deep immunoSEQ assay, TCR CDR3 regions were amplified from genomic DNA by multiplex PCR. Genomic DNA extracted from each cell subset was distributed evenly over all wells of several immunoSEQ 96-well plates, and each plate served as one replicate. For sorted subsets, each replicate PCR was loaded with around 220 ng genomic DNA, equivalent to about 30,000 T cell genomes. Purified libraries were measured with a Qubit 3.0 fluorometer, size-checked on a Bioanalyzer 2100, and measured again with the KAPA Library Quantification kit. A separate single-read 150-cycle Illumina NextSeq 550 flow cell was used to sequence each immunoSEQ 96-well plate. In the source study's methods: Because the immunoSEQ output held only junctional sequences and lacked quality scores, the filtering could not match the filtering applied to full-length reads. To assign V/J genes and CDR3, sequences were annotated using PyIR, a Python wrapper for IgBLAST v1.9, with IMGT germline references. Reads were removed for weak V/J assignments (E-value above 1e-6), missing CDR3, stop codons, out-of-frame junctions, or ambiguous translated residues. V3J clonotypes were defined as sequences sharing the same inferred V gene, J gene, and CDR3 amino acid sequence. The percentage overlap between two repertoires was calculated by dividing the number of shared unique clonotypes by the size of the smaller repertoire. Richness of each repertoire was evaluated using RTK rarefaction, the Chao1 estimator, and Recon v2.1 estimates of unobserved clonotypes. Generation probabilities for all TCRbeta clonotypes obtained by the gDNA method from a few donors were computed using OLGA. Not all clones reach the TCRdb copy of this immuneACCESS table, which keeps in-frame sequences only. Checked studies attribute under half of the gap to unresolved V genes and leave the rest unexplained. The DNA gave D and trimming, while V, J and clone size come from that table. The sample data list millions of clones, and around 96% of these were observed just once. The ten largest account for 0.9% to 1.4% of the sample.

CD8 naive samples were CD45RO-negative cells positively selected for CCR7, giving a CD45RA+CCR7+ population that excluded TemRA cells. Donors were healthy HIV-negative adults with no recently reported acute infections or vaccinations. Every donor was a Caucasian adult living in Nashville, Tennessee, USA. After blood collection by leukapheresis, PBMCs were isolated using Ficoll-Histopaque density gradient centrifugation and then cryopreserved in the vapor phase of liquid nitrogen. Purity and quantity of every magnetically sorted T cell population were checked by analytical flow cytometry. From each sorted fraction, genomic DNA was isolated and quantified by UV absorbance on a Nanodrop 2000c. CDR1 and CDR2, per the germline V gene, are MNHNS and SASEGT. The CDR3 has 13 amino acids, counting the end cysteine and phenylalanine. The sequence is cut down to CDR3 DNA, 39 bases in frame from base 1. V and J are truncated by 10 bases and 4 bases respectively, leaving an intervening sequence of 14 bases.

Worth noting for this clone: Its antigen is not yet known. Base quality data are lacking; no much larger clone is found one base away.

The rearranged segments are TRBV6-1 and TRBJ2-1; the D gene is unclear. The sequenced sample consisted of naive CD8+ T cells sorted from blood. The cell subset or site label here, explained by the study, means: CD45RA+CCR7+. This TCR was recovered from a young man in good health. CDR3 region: CATILMGYNEQFF. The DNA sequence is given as TGTGCCACGATCCTGATGGGTTACAATGAGCAGTTCTTC.